The following is a T cell receptor beta chain sequence with its context. Its antigen is not known. This sample stems from a study of cytomegalovirus exposure and HLA in healthy donors. Study as a whole: A previous analysis identified approximately 110 million unique TCR beta sequences derived from around 200 million T cells. Early released data comprised around 80 million unique TCRs from HLA-typed donors.

Primers for the PCR totalled 60 Vbeta and 13 Jbeta. Only in-frame clones appear in the TCRdb table, and some are missing; sequencing was by immunoSEQ multiplex PCR. The sample holds approximately 160,000 clones; around 83% are singletons and the top ten take over 4%. Whole-study findings and limits: Most TCR sequences were uncommon, yet certain public TCRs appeared in many donors. Analysis was performed later, and it showed HLA-associated TCR beta chains to be more clonally expanded than equally common others.

This CDR3 region has 14 residues. V lost 1 base and J 1 base, leaving 5 bases between the germline ends. Germline values: CDR1 SGHTA, CDR2 FQGTGA. This TCR derives from a man aged 45-65 years in good health and CMV-seropositive. The chain couples TRBV7-3 to TRBJ1-3, with D perhaps matching TRBD1 (5 bases). Sequencing input: PBMCs. CDR3 residues: CASSLNRSGNTIYF. The CDR3 nucleotides read TGTGCCAGCAGCTTAAACAGGTCTGGAAACACCATATATTTT.